The 20 T cell receptor beta chains reported below all come from one sample, sequenced in a study of preoperative IRX-2 immunotherapy in early breast cancer. Profiling relied on immunoSEQ multiplex PCR, and the TCRdb table lists in-frame clones only, not all of them. The sample lists approximately 30,000 clones, roughly 95% occurring once. As for treatment: preoperative locoregional IRX-2 cytokine immunotherapy. Sample collection was performed from a patient treated with IRX-2 immunotherapy. Every receptor here comes from a human donor with breast cancer.

The chain uses TRBV29-1 and TRBJ2-1; TRBD2 aligns across 7 bases. Trimming took 6 bases from V and 5 from J; bases not matched to a gene: 1. Germline V lookup: CDR1 SQVTM, CDR2 ANQGSEA. This CDR3 spans 11 amino acids. CDR3 residues: CSVLADNEQFF. CDR3 nucleotide sequence: TGCAGCGTCCTAGCGGACAATGAGCAGTTCTTC.

This clone came up once. This sequence joins TRBV21-1 and TRBJ2-4; the table's D gene call, TRBD2, was not cross checked with the DNA. TRBV21-1 is classified as a pseudogene. The CDR3 totals 17 residues. The CDR3 spells CASSTGLAGGAKNIQYF. The CDR3 DNA reads as TGTGCCAGCAGCACAGGACTAGCGGGGGGTGCCAAAAACATTCAGTACTTC.

V usage is TRBV9 and J usage is TRBJ2-7; 7 nucleotides agree with TRBD2. There are 15 residues in the CDR3. V gave up 3 bases and J gave up 5 bases; unmatched junction bases: 11. In germline, CDR1 is SGDLS, CDR2 YYNGEE. In DNA, the CDR3 is TGTGCCAGCAGCGCTCGGAGCGGGGTTAAAGACGAGCAGTACTTC. Its translation is CASSARSGVKDEQYF. Combining the CDR3 with reference TRBV9 and TRBJ2-7 gives the whole variable domain DSGVTQTPKHLITATGQRVTLRCSPRSGDLSVYWYQQSLDQGLQFLIQYYNGEERAKGNILERFSAQQFPDLHSELNLSSLELGDSALYFCASSARSGVKDEQYFGPGTRLTVT.

This chain joins TRBV9 and TRBJ2-2; maybe TRBD2 (7 bases). This CDR3 has 16 amino acids. V was shortened by 4 bases and J by 7 bases, with 20 bases between the two germline ends. Per the germline V gene, CDR1 is SGDLS and CDR2 is YYNGEE. The DNA of the CDR3 is TGTGCCAGCAGCTATACCGCGGGGGCCGGGAGCGGGGAGCTGTTTTTT. Translation gives CASSYTAGAGSGELFF.

J is TRBJ1-2 and V is TRBV12-5; D possibly corresponds to TRBD1 (5 bases). This CDR3 is 16 amino acids long. Germline CDR1 and CDR2: LGHNT and FRNRAP. V was clipped by 6 bases and J by 2 bases, with 19 bases between them. The CDR3 region has the DNA TGTGCTAGTGGCCGAGGCTCCTCACAGGTGAACTATGGCTACACCTTC. This translates into CASGRGSSQVNYGYTF.

This chain connects TRBV19 to TRBJ2-1; D is possibly TRBD1 (6 bases). V was cut by 1 base and J by 6 bases, with 7 bases left in between. This CDR3 has 13 residues. Looked up from germline, CDR1 is LNHDA and CDR2 is SQIVND (reference sequence). CDR3 nucleotide sequence: TGTGCCAGTAGTATAGCACAGGGCAATGAGCAGTTCTTC. Translation gives CASSIAQGNEQFF.

The chain couples TRBV6-6 to TRBJ1-5; 7 positions match TRBD1. V lost 2 bases and J lost 9; bases outside the gene matches: 13. The CDR3 extends over 16 amino acids. The germline V gene has CDR1 MNHNY and CDR2 SVGAGI (reference sequence). The CDR3 sequence: CASSYGGQRPPRPQHF. Written as DNA, the CDR3 is TGTGCCAGCAGTTACGGGGGACAGCGCCCCCCTCGGCCCCAGCATTTT.

This rearrangement joins TRBV6-6 to TRBJ2-7, with TRBD2 matching 8 bases. CDR3 length equals 14 residues. J gave up 6 bases and V 2 bases, and 6 bases lay outside the gene matches. CDR1 is MNHNY, CDR2 SVGAGI, per germline (reference sequence). The CDR3 spells CASSYGVAGFEQYF. In DNA form, the CDR3 reads TGTGCCAGCAGTTACGGGGTAGCGGGGTTCGAGCAGTACTTC.

The chain has TRBV9 and TRBJ2-7; 9 bases agree with TRBD2. Germline V gene sequence: CDR1 SGDLS, CDR2 YYNGEE. There are 15 residues in the CDR3. V gave up 4 bases and J gave up 6 bases; unmatched junction bases: 11. This CDR3 is CASSNSGTSKREQYF. The CDR3 coding sequence is TGTGCCAGCAGCAACTCCGGGACTAGCAAACGCGAGCAGTACTTC.

The V call is TRBV6-6, the J call TRBJ1-1; maybe TRBD1 (6 bases). V dropped 0 bases and J dropped 11 bases, with 13 bases sitting between them. Per germline, CDR1 MNHNY and CDR2 SVGAGI (reference sequence). The CDR3 runs to 13 residues. The CDR3 reads CASSYSTGGGAFF. The CDR3 bases are TGTGCCAGCAGTTACTCAACGGGGGGCGGGGCTTTCTTT.

J is TRBJ2-7 and V is TRBV7-9; the D is unclear. Trimming stripped 7 bases from V and 1 base from J, with 5 bases between. CDR1 and CDR2 (germline): SEHNR, FQNEAQ (reference sequence). The CDR3 is made up of 11 amino acids. CDR3 residues: CASTGSYEQYF. The CDR3 nucleotides are TGTGCCAGCACAGGTTCCTACGAGCAGTACTTC.

The gene calls are TRBV13 and TRBJ2-1; a weak D match, TRBD2 (6 bases). Trimming left V 4 bases short and J 5 bases short, with 21 bases between. CDR1 and CDR2 (germline): PRHDT, FYEKMQ (reference sequence). The CDR3 runs to 17 residues. The CDR3 protein is CASSSTGRGTGDNEQFF. The CDR3 DNA reads TGTGCCAGCAGCTCCACCGGGCGCGGGACGGGAGACAATGAGCAGTTCTTC.

This clone was observed a single time. The CDR3: CASSSEGGGNQPQHF. The CDR3 DNA follows: TGCGCCAGCAGCTCGGAAGGGGGTGGAAATCAGCCCCAGCATTTT. The chain has TRBV5-1 and TRBJ1-5, with a possible D match to TRBD1 (6 bases). Trimming cost V 3 bases and J 4 bases, with 14 bases left between them. The CDR3 is 15 amino acids. CDR1 SGHRS and CDR2 YFSETQ come from the germline V gene.

This chain links TRBV28 with TRBJ2-5, with TRBD2 matching 9 bases. The J segment lost 5 bases and the V segment lost 2 bases, leaving 15 bases of the junction unmatched. The CDR3 contains 18 residues. Germline CDR1 is MDHEN and CDR2 is SYDVKM. CDR3 protein: CASSLDDHRTSEGETQYF. CDR3 coding DNA: TGTGCCAGCAGTTTAGATGACCACCGGACTAGCGAAGGGGAGACCCAGTACTTC.

V and J are TRBV9 and TRBJ1-5; D possibly corresponds to TRBD1 (6 bases). Trimming stripped 0 bases from V and 4 bases from J, with 8 bases between. The CDR3 totals 14 residues. Germline V lookup: CDR1 SGDLS, CDR2 YYNGEE. The CDR3 bases are TGTGCCAGCAGCGTAGGGGACACGAATCAGCCCCAGCATTTT. Translating it yields CASSVGDTNQPQHF.

The rearrangement links TRBV6-4 to TRBJ1-1, with 8 bases that match TRBD1. Germline trimming cut 6 bases from V and 4 bases from J; bases unmatched to any gene: 4. CDR3 length: 13 residues. Germline V gene lookup returns CDR1 MRHNA and CDR2 SNTAGT. The CDR3 DNA follows: TGTGCCAGCAGCAACACAGGGGGCACTGAAGCTTTCTTT. Its translation is CASSNTGGTEAFF.

This clone has just a few counts. The chain carries TRBV5-1 and TRBJ2-5; 8 bases are a match to TRBD2. The J segment lost 1 base and the V segment lost 0 bases, leaving 2 bases of the junction unmatched. The CDR3 has 15 amino acids. The germline V gene encodes CDR1 SGHRS and CDR2 YFSETQ. The CDR3 DNA is TGCGCCAGCAGCTTGGAACTAGCGGTCCAAGAGACCCAGTACTTC. Translated, it gives CASSLELAVQETQYF.

V and J are TRBV6-1 and TRBJ1-3; D is perhaps TRBD1 (5 bases). The CDR3 is made up of 15 amino acids. Trimming removed 6 bases at V and 2 bases at J, with 14 bases between. CDR1 is MNHNS and CDR2 is SASEGT in the germline V gene. The CDR3 region has the DNA TGTGCCAGCAGCCGGGTCTCAGGGACTGGAAACACCATATATTTT. Its protein is CASSRVSGTGNTIYF.

The chain recombines TRBV10-3 with TRBJ2-1; D not certain. Germline CDR1 is ENHRY and CDR2 is SYGVKD. The ends were cut back, 2 bases at V and 5 bases at J, with 10 bases in the middle. The CDR3 is 14 amino acids. DNA of the CDR3: TGTGCCATCAGTGAGATTCGAGAGAACAATGAGCAGTTCTTC. Amino acids: CAISEIRENNEQFF.

The chain uses TRBV6-5 and TRBJ1-3; D is uncertain. The CDR3 has 15 amino acids. CDR1 MNHEY and CDR2 SVGAGI come from the germline V gene. The V gene lost 2 bases and the J gene lost 0 bases, with 8 bases spanning the gap. The CDR3 spells CASSYLRNSGNTIYF. The CDR3 DNA follows: TGTGCCAGCAGTTACCTGAGAAACTCTGGAAACACCATATATTTT.